The clone carrying this TCR beta chain occurred a few times. As yet, its antigen is unknown. The sample comes from a study of post-analysis software for immune sequencing data. Study overall: Relapsing-remitting, secondary progressive and progressive-relapsing forms made up the multiple sclerosis disease courses. Whole-study findings and limits: By F measure, samples from a shared preparation batch strongly co-clustered. TRBV5-6, TRBV5-1 and TRBV20-1 were among roughly 5 TRBV segments more frequent in patients than controls. Multiple sclerosis patients showed significantly lower normalized Chao1 diversity than controls did.

The CDR3 totals 14 residues. Germline CDR1 is KGHDR and CDR2 is SFDVKD. V was trimmed by 3 bases and J by 8 bases, leaving 13 bases between them. TCR beta cDNA libraries included unique molecular identifiers. When 1 to 10 million T cells were used, they gave about 540,000 cDNA molecules. From the PCR reads, TCRdb called clonotypes with MiXCR, one entry per CDR3 protein. The sample gives some 370,000 distinct CDR3 sequences, around 37% of which show up once; 13% is in the top ten. The sequence derives from a girl aged 5-17 years with multiple sclerosis. Sequenced material: blood. The chain links TRBV24-1 to TRBJ1-5; D ambiguous. The CDR3 region has the DNA TGTGCCACCAGTGATAAGGGTTATAGGGAGCCCCAGCATTTT. It translates to CATSDKGYREPQHF.